This passage covers 2 T cell receptor beta chains from one sample sequenced in a study of blood T cell repertoires in COVID-19. The assay was immunoSEQ multiplex PCR, and TCRdb's table has in-frame clones only and misses some. The sample holds over 120,000 clones, 65% to 85% seen once. The sequenced material came from peripheral blood. The receptors originated from a woman in her sixties with acute or convalescent COVID-19.

V usage is TRBV13 and J usage is TRBJ1-2; 8 nucleotides line up with TRBD1. Trimming cost V 4 bases and J 5 bases; bases outside gene matches: 3. The germline gives CDR1 PRHDT, CDR2 FYEKMQ (reference sequence). The CDR3 extends over 13 amino acids. The DNA of the CDR3 is TGTGCCAGCAGCTCAGACAGGGGATATGGCTACACCTTC. It specifies CASSSDRGYGYTF.

The chain couples TRBV4-3 to TRBJ1-6; D is perhaps TRBD1 (6 bases). The CDR3 is 15 amino acids. Per germline, CDR1 LGHNA and CDR2 YSLEER. Trimming stripped 1 base from V and 12 bases from J, with 16 bases between. The CDR3 DNA is TGCGCCAGCAGCCAAGTAGCATCAGCACAGGGACCCCTCCACTTT. This translates into CASSQVASAQGPLHF.